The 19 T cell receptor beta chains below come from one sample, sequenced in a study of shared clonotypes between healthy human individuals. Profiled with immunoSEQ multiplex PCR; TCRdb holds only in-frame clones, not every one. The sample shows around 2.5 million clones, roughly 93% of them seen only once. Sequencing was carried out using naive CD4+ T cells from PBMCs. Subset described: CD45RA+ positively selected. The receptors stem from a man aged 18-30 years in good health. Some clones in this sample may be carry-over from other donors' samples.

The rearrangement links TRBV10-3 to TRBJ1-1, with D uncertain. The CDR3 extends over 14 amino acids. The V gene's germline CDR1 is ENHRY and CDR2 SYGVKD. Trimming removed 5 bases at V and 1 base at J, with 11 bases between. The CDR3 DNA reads TGTGCCATCAGTCCCTTGGGCTGGAACACTGAAGCTTTCTTT. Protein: CAISPLGWNTEAFF.

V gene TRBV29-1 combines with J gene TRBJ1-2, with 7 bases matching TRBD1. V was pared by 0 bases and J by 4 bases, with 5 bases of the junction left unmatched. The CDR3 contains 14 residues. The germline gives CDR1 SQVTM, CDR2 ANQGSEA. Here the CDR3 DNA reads TGCAGCGTTGAAGATCCGGGACAGATCTATGGCTACACCTTC. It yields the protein CSVEDPGQIYGYTF. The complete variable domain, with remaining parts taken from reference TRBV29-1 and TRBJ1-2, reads SAVISQKPSRDICQRGTSLTIQCQVDSQVTMMFWYRQQPGQSLTLIATANQGSEATYESGFVIDKFPISRPNLTFSTLTVSNMSPEDSSIYLCSVEDPGQIYGYTFGSGTRLTVV.

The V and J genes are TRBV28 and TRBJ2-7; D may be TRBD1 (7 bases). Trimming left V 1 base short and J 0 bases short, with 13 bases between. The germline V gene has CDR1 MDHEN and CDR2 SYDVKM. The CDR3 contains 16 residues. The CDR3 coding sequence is TGTGCCAGCAGTTTATTTGCAGGGGGGAGCTCCTACGAGCAGTACTTC. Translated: CASSLFAGGSSYEQYF.

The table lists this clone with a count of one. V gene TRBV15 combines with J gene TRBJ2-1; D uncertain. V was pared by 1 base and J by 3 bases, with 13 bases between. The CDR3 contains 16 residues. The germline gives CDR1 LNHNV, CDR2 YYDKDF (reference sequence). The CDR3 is CATSRVGGSGYNEQFF. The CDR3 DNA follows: TGTGCCACCAGCAGAGTGGGTGGATCGGGCTACAATGAGCAGTTCTTC.

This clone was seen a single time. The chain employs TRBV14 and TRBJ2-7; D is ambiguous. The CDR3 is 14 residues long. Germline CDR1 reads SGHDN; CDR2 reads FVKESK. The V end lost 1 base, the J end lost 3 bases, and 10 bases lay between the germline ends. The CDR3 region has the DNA TGTGCCAGCAGCCAAGGTTTCCGGCTCTACGAGCAGTACTTC. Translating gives CASSQGFRLYEQYF.

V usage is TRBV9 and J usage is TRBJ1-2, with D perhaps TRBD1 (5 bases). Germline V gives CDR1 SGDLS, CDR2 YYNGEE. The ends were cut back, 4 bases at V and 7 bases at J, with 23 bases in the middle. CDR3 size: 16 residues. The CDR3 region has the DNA TGTGCCAGCAGCCCCGGTCCGGGGGATGTACGGGGTGGCTACACCTTC. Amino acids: CASSPGPGDVRGGYTF.

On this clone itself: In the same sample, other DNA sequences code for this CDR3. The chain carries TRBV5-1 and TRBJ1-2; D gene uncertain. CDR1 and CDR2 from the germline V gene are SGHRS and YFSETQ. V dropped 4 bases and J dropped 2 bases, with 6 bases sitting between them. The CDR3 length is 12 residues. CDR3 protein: CASSPANYGYTF. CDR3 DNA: TGCGCCAGCAGCCCAGCAAACTATGGCTACACCTTC.

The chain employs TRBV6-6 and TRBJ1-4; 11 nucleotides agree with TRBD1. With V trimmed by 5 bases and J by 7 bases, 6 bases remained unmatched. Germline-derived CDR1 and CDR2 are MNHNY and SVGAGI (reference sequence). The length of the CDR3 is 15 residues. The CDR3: CASSNAGTGGEKLFF. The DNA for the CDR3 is TGTGCCAGCAGTAACGCCGGGACAGGGGGTGAAAAACTGTTTTTT.

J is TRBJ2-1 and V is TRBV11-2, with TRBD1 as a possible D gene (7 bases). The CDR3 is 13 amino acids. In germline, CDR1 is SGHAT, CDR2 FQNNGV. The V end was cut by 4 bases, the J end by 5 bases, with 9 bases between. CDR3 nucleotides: TGTGCCAGCAGCTCAGGGGGGCACAATGAGCAGTTCTTC. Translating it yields CASSSGGHNEQFF.

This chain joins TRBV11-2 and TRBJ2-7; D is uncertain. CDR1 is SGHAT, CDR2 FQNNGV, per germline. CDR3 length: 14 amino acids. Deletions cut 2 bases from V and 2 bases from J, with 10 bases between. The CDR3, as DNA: TGTGCCAGCAGCTTAAGGTTATCCGCCTACGAGCAGTACTTC. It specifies CASSLRLSAYEQYF.

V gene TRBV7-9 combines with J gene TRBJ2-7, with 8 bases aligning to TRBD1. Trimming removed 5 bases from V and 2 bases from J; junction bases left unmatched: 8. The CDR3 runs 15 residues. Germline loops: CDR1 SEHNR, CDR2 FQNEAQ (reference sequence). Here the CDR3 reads CASSQGAGPTYEQYF. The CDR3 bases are TGTGCCAGCAGCCAGGGGGCAGGGCCGACCTACGAGCAGTACTTC.

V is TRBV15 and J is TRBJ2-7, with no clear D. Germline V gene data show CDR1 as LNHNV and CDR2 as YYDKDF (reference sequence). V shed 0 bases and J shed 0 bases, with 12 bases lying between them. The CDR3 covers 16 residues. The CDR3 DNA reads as TGTGCCACCAGCAGAGATATGAGCGCTAGCTCCTACGAGCAGTACTTC. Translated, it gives CATSRDMSASSYEQYF.

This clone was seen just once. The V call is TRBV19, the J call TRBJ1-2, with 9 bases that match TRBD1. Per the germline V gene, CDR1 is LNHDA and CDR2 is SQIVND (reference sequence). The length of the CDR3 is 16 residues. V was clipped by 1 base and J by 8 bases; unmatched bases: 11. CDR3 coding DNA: TGTGCCAGTAGTATAGTATCTCTCCGGACAGGGGTCGGCTACACCTTC. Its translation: CASSIVSLRTGVGYTF.

The CDR3 nucleotides read TGTGCCAGCAGCCAAGAATCCGGGGCGACTAATTCACCCCTCCACTTT. Protein sequence: CASSQESGATNSPLHF. This chain links TRBV4-2 with TRBJ1-6; possible D gene TRBD1, 5 bases. The ends were cut back, 0 bases at V and 6 bases at J, with 12 bases in the middle. The CDR3 runs to 16 residues. Germline CDR1 reads LGHNA; CDR2 reads YNFKEQ.

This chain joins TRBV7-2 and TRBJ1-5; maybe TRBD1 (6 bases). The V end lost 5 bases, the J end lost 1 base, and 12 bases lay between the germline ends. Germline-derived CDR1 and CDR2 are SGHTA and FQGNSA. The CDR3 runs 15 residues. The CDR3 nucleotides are TGTGCCAGCAGCCTCAGGGGAATGAGCAATCAGCCCCAGCATTTT. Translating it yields CASSLRGMSNQPQHF.

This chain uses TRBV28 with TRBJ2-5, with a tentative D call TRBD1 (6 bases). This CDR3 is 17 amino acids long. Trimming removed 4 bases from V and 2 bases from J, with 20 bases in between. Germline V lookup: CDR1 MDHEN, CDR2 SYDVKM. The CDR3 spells CASSSAPGTFTQETQYF. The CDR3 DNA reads TGTGCCAGCAGTTCGGCCCCCGGGACATTTACTCAAGAGACCCAGTACTTC.

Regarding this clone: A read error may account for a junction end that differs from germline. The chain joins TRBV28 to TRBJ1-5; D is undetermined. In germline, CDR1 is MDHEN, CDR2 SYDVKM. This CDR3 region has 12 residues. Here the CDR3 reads CASNLDERAQHF. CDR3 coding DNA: TGTGCCAGCAATTTAGACGAGCGGGCCCAGCATTTT. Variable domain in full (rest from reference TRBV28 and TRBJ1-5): DVKVTQSSRYLVKRTGEKVFLECVQDMDHENMFWYRQDPGLGLRLIYFSYDVKMKEKGDIPEGYSVSREKKERFSLILESASTNQTSMYLCASNLDERAQHFGDGTRLSIL.

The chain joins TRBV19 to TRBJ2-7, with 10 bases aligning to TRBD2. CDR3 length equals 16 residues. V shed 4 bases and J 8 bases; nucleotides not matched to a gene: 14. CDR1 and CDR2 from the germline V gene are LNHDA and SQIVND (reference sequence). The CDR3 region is CASSTPRASGRLKQYF. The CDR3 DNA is TGTGCCAGTAGTACCCCCCGGGCTAGCGGGAGACTGAAGCAGTACTTC.

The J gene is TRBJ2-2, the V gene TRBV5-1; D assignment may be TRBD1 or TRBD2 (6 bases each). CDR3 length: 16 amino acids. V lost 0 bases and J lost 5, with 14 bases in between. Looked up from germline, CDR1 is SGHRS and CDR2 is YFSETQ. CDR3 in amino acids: CASSLVTGAGTGELFF. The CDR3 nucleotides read TGCGCCAGCAGCTTGGTGACGGGGGCTGGGACCGGGGAGCTGTTTTTT.